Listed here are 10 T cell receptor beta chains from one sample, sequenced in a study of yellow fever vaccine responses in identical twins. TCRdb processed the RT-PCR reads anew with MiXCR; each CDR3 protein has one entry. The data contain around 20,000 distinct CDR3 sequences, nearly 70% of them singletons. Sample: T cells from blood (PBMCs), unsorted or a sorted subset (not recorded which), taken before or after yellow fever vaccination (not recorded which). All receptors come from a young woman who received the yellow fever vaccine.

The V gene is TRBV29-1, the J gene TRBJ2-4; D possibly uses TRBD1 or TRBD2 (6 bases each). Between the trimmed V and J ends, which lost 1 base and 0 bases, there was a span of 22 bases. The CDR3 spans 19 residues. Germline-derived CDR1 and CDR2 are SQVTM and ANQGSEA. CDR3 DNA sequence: TGCAGCGTTGAAGGTGTTGGGGGGCTACAAACCCTAGCCAAAAACATTCAGTACTTC. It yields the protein CSVEGVGGLQTLAKNIQYF. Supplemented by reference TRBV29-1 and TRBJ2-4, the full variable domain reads SAVISQKPSRDICQRGTSLTIQCQVDSQVTMMFWYRQQPGQSLTLIATANQGSEATYESGFVIDKFPISRPNLTFSTLTVSNMSPEDSSIYLCSVEGVGGLQTLAKNIQYFGAGTRLSVL.

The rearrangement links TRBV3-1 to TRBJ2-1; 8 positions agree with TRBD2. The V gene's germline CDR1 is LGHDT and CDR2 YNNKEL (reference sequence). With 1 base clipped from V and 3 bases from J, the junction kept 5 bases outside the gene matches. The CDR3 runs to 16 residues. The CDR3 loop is CASSQVSSGFYNEQFF. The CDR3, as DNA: TGTGCCAGCAGCCAAGTCTCTAGCGGGTTCTACAATGAGCAGTTCTTC.

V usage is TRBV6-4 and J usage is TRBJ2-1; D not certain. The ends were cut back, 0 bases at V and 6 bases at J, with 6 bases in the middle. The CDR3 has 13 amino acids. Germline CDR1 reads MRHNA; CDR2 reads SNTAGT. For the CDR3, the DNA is TGTGCCAGCAGTGACTCAGAGGTCAATGAGCAGTTCTTC. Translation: CASSDSEVNEQFF.

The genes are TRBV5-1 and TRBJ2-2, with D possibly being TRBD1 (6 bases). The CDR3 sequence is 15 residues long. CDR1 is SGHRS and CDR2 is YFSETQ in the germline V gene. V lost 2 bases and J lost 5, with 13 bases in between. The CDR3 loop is CASSFPGVATGELFF. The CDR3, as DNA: TGCGCCAGCAGCTTTCCAGGGGTCGCTACCGGGGAGCTGTTTTTT.

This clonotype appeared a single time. DNA of the CDR3: TGCGCCAGCAGCTATAAGGACAGGGAAGGTCGGTACGTC. Protein product: CASSYKDREGRYV. The rearrangement joins TRBV4-1 to TRBJ2-7, with 8 nucleotides matching TRBD1. There are 13 residues in the CDR3. After removal of 5 bases from V and 12 bases from J, the junction contained 12 bases not matched to a gene. Germline V CDR1 and CDR2: MGHRA, YSYEKL.

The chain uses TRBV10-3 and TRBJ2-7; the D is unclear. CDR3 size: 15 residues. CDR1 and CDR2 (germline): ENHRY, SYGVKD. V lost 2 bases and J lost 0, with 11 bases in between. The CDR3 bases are TGTGCCATCAGTGAGCTTGCGTCGAGCTCCTACGAGCAGTACTTC. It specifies CAISELASSSYEQYF.

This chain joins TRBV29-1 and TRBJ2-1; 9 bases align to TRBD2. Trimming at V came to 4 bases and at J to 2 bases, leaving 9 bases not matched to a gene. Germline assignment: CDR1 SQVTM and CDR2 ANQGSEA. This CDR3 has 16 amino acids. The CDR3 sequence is CSVAPEAGGPYNEQFF. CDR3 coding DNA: TGCAGCGTTGCGCCAGAAGCGGGAGGTCCCTACAATGAGCAGTTCTTC.

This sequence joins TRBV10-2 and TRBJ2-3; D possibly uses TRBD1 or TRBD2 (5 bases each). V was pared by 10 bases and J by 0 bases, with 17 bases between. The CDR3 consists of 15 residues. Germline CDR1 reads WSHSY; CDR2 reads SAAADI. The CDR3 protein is CAIRDRGASTDTQYF. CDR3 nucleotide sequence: TGCGCCATCAGGGACCGTGGAGCTAGCACAGATACGCAGTATTTT.

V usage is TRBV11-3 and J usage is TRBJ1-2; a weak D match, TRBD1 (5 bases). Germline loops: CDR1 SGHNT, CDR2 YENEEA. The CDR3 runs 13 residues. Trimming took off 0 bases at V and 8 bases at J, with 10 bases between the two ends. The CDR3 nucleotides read TGTGCCAGCAGCTTAGAGCCGGGACTCGGCTACACCTTC. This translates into CASSLEPGLGYTF. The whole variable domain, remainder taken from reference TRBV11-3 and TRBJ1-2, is EAGVVQSPRYKIIEKKQPVAFWCNPISGHNTLYWYLQNLGQGPELLIRYENEEAVDDSQLPKDRFSAERLKGVDSTLKIQPAELGDSAVYLCASSLEPGLGYTFGSGTRLTVV.

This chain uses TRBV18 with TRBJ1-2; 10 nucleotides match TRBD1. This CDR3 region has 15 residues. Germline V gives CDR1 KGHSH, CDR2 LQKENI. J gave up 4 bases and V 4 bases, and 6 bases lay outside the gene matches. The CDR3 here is CASSLGTGAFYGYTF. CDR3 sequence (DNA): TGTGCCAGCTCACTTGGGACAGGGGCTTTCTATGGCTACACCTTC.